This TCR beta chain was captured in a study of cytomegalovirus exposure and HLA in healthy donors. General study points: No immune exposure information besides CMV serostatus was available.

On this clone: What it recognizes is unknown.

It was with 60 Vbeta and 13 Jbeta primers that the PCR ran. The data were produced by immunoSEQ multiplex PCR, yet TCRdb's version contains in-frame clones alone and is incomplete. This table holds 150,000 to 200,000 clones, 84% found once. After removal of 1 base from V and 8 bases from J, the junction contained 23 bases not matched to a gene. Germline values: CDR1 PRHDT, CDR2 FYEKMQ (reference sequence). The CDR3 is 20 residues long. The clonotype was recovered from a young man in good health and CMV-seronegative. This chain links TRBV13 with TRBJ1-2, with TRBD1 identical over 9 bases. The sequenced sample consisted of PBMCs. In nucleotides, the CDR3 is TGTGCCAGCAGCTTAGTGGGTTTTCAGGACAGGGGTTTTTTCCCGAGGGGCTACACCTTC. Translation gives CASSLVGFQDRGFFPRGYTF.